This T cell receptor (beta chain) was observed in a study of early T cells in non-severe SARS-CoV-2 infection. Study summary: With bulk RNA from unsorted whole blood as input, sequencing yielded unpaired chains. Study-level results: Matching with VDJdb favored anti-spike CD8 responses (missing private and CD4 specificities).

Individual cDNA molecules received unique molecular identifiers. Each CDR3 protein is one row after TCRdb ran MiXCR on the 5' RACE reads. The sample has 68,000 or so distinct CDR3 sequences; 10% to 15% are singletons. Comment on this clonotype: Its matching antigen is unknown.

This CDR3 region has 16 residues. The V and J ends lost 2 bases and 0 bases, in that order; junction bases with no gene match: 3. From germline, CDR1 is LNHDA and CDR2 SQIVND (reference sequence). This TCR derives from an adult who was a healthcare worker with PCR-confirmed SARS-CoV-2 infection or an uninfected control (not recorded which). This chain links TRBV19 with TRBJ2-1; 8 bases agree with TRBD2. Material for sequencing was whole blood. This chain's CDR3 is CASSISGGHSYNEQFF. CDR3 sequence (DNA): TGTGCCAGTAGTATAAGCGGGGGACACTCCTACAATGAGCAGTTCTTC.